Listed here are 32 T cell receptor beta chains from one sample, sequenced in a study of vaccination and CD4 T cells after COVID-19. The antigens for these receptors are not known. Time point reported: late sampling 161 to 241 days after vaccination in a few convalescent patients. Documented treatment: approximately 11-day PBMC culture with coronavirus spike peptide pools or control peptides (ViraFEST assay). The Oncomine TCR Beta short-read assay was applied to DNA of cultured CD4+ T cells. TCRdb reanalysed the PCR reads using MiXCR and keeps one entry per CDR3 protein. The sample includes 20,000 to 30,000 distinct CDR3 sequences, about 31% of them seen just once. The material was CD4+ T cells from blood, cultured in vitro, obtained about 7 months after SARS-CoV-2 vaccination. These receptors all stem from a human donor who had recovered from COVID-19.

With regard to this clonotype: Since no conserved phenylalanine or tryptophan closes the CDR3, a read error is the likely cause. The DNA for the CDR3 is TGTGCCACCAGGGGCTACCTCCTCCAAGAGACCCAGTACTGC. Protein sequence: CATRGYLLQETQYC. This chain joins TRBV15 and TRBJ2-5, with D unresolved. The CDR3 is 14 amino acids. The germline V gene has CDR1 LNHNV and CDR2 YYDKDF (reference sequence). Trimming took off 6 bases at V and 1 base at J, with 12 bases between the two ends.

This clonotype was detected only a few times. The CDR3 DNA is TGTGCCAGCAGTTCCGAGGGGGAATATGGCTACACCTTC. Translating gives CASSSEGEYGYTF. The chain employs TRBV6-5 and TRBJ1-2, with D possibly being TRBD1 (6 bases). There are 13 residues in the CDR3. Germline lookup yields CDR1 MNHEY and CDR2 SVGAGI. V lost 4 bases, J lost 5 bases, and 11 bases lay in between.

The rearrangement links TRBV25-1 to TRBJ2-3; D remains unclear. This CDR3 spans 11 amino acids. The germline CDR1 and CDR2 sequences are MGHDK and SYGVNS. V lost 6 bases and J lost 5, with 6 bases in between. The CDR3 nucleotides read TGTGCCAGCAGAAGGGTAGATACGCAGTATTTT. Amino acid sequence: CASRRVDTQYF.

The J gene is TRBJ2-3, the V gene TRBV6-2 or TRBV6-3; D not certain. Looked up from germline, CDR1 is MNHEY and CDR2 is SVGEGT. The CDR3 spans 14 residues. V was clipped by 5 bases and J by 0 bases, with 9 bases between them. The CDR3 spells CASSNPISTDTQYF. For the CDR3, the DNA is TGTGCCAGCAGTAATCCGATTAGCACAGATACGCAGTATTTT.

The CDR3 coding sequence is TGTGCCAGCAGTTTACGGGCTAGAAACGAGCAGTACTTC. It translates to CASSLRARNEQYF. This chain links TRBV28 with TRBJ2-7; no clear D gene. Trimming cost V 2 bases and J 5 bases, with 10 bases left between them. The CDR3 covers 13 residues. The germline CDR1 and CDR2 sequences are MDHEN and SYDVKM.

This clonotype was seen more than once but under ten times. This CDR3 is CASSIPGQGGYGYTF. The CDR3 DNA is TGTGCCAGTAGTATCCCGGGACAGGGGGGCTATGGCTACACCTTC. The rearrangement uses TRBV19 and TRBJ1-2; 11 bases line up with TRBD1. V lost 3 bases, J lost 4 bases, and 4 bases stayed unmatched. The CDR3 length is 15 residues. Looked up from germline, CDR1 is LNHDA and CDR2 is SQIVND (reference sequence).

V gene TRBV7-9 combines with J gene TRBJ1-6, with 7 bases identical to TRBD1. Germline V gives CDR1 SEHNR, CDR2 FQNEAQ (reference sequence). Trimming cost V 7 bases and J 2 bases; bases outside gene matches: 8. CDR3 length equals 16 residues. DNA of the CDR3: TGTGCCAGCAAGCAGGGGGGGGATGCCTATAATTCACCCCTCCACTTT. It encodes CASKQGGDAYNSPLHF.

This clonotype was observed a single time. V usage is TRBV19 and J usage is TRBJ1-2; D call uncertain. This CDR3 has 16 amino acids. V dropped 5 bases and J dropped 2 bases, with 18 bases sitting between them. Germline V gene lookup returns CDR1 LNHDA and CDR2 SQIVND (reference sequence). CDR3 amino acids: CASSQSHSGRNYGYTF. The DNA of the CDR3 is TGTGCCAGTAGTCAGTCGCACAGTGGCAGAAACTATGGCTACACCTTC.

This clonotype has more than one count but fewer than ten. This chain connects TRBV20-1 to TRBJ2-7, with D possibly being TRBD2 (7 bases). Germline V gene data show CDR1 as DFQATT and CDR2 as SNEGSKA (reference sequence). This CDR3 spans 16 amino acids. V was cut by 5 bases and J by 5 bases, with 25 bases left in between. CDR3 residues: CSALSGTRSKYDEQYF. The CDR3 DNA is TGCAGTGCTTTGAGCGGGACACGGAGTAAGTATGACGAGCAGTACTTC.

Only a few counts were recorded for this clonotype. The chain combines TRBV6-1 with TRBJ1-2, with TRBD1 identical over 10 bases. From germline, CDR1 is MNHNS and CDR2 SASEGT. The CDR3 covers 15 residues. The CDR3: CALTTGQGLVYGYTF. In DNA, the CDR3 is TGTGCGTTAACCACGGGACAGGGGTTGGTCTATGGCTACACCTTC.

This clonotype appeared a few times. V gene TRBV11-2 combines with J gene TRBJ2-5; TRBD1 is a possible D gene (6 bases). Germline CDR1 and CDR2: SGHAT and FQNNGV. V was trimmed by 5 bases and J by 3 bases, leaving 16 bases between them. CDR3 length equals 15 residues. CDR3 residues: CASSLPRGSKETQYF. As DNA, the CDR3 is TGTGCCAGCAGCCTACCGAGGGGGTCTAAAGAGACCCAGTACTTC.

The V and J genes are TRBV6-1 and TRBJ1-2; TRBD1 is a possible D gene (6 bases). Germline CDR1 MNHNS, CDR2 SASEGT. V shed 1 base and J shed 0 bases, with 12 bases lying between them. CDR3 length: 16 amino acids. CDR3 protein: CASSEGTVNTNYGYTF. The CDR3 nucleotides read TGTGCCAGCAGTGAAGGGACAGTTAACACTAACTATGGCTACACCTTC.

This clonotype turned up a few times. The V gene is TRBV20-1, the J gene TRBJ2-7; D perhaps matches TRBD2 (6 bases). The CDR3 extends over 13 amino acids. With 7 bases removed from V and 7 bases from J, the gap between germline ends came to 20 bases. Germline V gene lookup returns CDR1 DFQATT and CDR2 SNEGSKA (reference sequence). In nucleotides, the CDR3 is TGCAGTGGTTATTTGGTCCCGGCGGGGGAGCAGTACTTC. Its protein is CSGYLVPAGEQYF.

This sequence joins TRBV2 and TRBJ2-5; either TRBD1 or TRBD2 may supply D (5 bases each). The CDR3 contains 15 residues. V shed 5 bases and J shed 1 base, with 14 bases lying between them. Germline CDR1 SNHLY, CDR2 FYNNEI. The CDR3 is CASSLDRDPQETQYF. The CDR3 DNA follows: TGTGCCAGCAGTCTCGACCGGGACCCCCAAGAGACCCAGTACTTC.

This rearrangement joins TRBV19 to TRBJ2-5; 7 nucleotides match TRBD2. Germline V gives CDR1 LNHDA, CDR2 SQIVND (reference sequence). This CDR3 comprises 14 residues. V lost 7 bases to trimming and J lost 5 bases; unmatched junction nucleotides: 10. In nucleotides, the CDR3 is TGTGCCAGTATGTCTCGAGGGACTATGGAGACCCAGTACTTC. This translates into CASMSRGTMETQYF.

This clonotype was counted between two and nine times. The chain uses TRBV20-1 and TRBJ2-3, with D tentatively TRBD2 (6 bases). Trimming removed 6 bases at V and 4 bases at J, with 20 bases between. The germline V gene encodes CDR1 DFQATT and CDR2 SNEGSKA (reference sequence). The CDR3 runs to 15 residues. The CDR3 is CSAMRGTTGADTQYF. The CDR3 DNA sequence: TGCAGTGCCATGCGGGGCACAACGGGGGCAGATACGCAGTATTTT.

This clonotype was seen more than once but under ten times. CDR3 region: CASGEQSHTAYGYTF. The DNA for the CDR3 is TGTGCCAGTGGAGAACAGTCCCACACGGCCTATGGCTACACCTTC. This rearrangement joins TRBV19 to TRBJ1-2; D call uncertain. The germline gives CDR1 LNHDA, CDR2 SQIVND (reference sequence). Trimming stripped 8 bases from V and 4 bases from J, with 20 bases between. The CDR3 spans 15 residues.

A few counts support this clonotype. The chain links TRBV7-8 to TRBJ2-7, with D uncertain. V lost 1 base and J lost 0, with 7 bases in between. This CDR3 region has 14 residues. Germline CDR1 SGHVS, CDR2 FQNEAQ. CDR3 residues: CASSLVQSSYEQYF. The CDR3 DNA reads TGTGCCAGCAGCTTAGTCCAGAGCTCCTACGAGCAGTACTTC.

The rearrangement uses TRBV19 and TRBJ2-7; 8 bases are a match to TRBD2. Germline V gene lookup returns CDR1 LNHDA and CDR2 SQIVND (reference sequence). V gave up 6 bases and J gave up 5 bases; unmatched junction bases: 9. The CDR3 is 14 amino acids. This chain's CDR3 is CASSPGGGRDEQYF. The CDR3 region has the DNA TGTGCCAGTAGCCCCGGGGGGGGAAGGGACGAGCAGTACTTC.

V is TRBV20-1 and J is TRBJ2-1; TRBD1 agrees at 8 bases. V dropped 1 base and J dropped 5; count of bases not matched to a gene: 7. Per the germline V gene, CDR1 is DFQATT and CDR2 is SNEGSKA (reference sequence). The CDR3 runs 15 residues. CDR3 protein: CSARGTGGRNNEQFF. In DNA form, the CDR3 reads TGCAGTGCTAGAGGCACAGGGGGGAGAAACAATGAGCAGTTCTTC.

By share, this clonotype counts as medium-sized. V is TRBV7-2 and J is TRBJ2-7; tentatively, D is TRBD2 (5 bases). The CDR3 has 15 residues. Per the germline V gene, CDR1 is SGHTA and CDR2 is FQGNSA. V was clipped by 2 bases and J by 4 bases, with 15 bases between them. The CDR3 region is CASSLSRESAYEQYF. The CDR3 region has the DNA TGTGCCAGCAGCTTAAGCCGGGAATCCGCGTACGAGCAGTACTTC.

This clonotype appeared a few times. This sequence joins TRBV15 and TRBJ1-5; D remains unclear. Germline V lookup: CDR1 LNHNV, CDR2 YYDKDF (reference sequence). The CDR3 has 16 residues. V lost 0 bases to trimming and J lost 4 bases, with 13 bases between them. The CDR3 DNA follows: TGTGCCACCAGCAGAGATGAAAGACTGTCGAATCAGCCCCAGCATTTT. It encodes CATSRDERLSNQPQHF.

The CDR3 coding sequence is TGTGCCAGCACCATAGCGGGAGGGGTCCACGAGCAGTACTTC. Translating gives CASTIAGGVHEQYF. The rearrangement links TRBV27 to TRBJ2-7; 11 nucleotides line up with TRBD2. The CDR3 has 14 residues. Germline V CDR1 and CDR2: MNHEY, SMNVEV (reference sequence). The junction had 7 bases not matched to a gene; V was cut back by 7 bases and J by 5 bases.

The chain has TRBV28 and TRBJ1-2; TRBD1 matches at 7 bases. This CDR3 has 17 amino acids. CDR1 and CDR2 (germline): MDHEN, SYDVKM. The V gene end was trimmed by 5 bases and the J gene end by 0 bases; junction bases not matched to a gene: 12. For the CDR3, the DNA is TGTGCCAGCAGTCCGCCCAGGGGGAGCCGGGCTAACTATGGCTACACCTTC. Translating it yields CASSPPRGSRANYGYTF.

The table lists this clonotype with a few counts. The chain links TRBV19 to TRBJ1-5; D possibly corresponds to TRBD1 (5 bases). CDR3 size: 15 residues. Looked up from germline, CDR1 is LNHDA and CDR2 is SQIVND (reference sequence). V lost 7 bases and J lost 5, with 18 bases in between. The CDR3 sequence: CASTLADSRYQPQHF. Written as DNA, the CDR3 is TGTGCCAGTACTCTAGCCGACAGCCGATATCAGCCCCAGCATTTT. Full variable domain (outside the CDR3, taken from reference TRBV19 and TRBJ1-5): DGGITQSPKYLFRKEGQNVTLSCEQNLNHDAMYWYRQDPGQGLRLIYYSQIVNDFQKGDIAEGYSVSREKKESFPLTVTSAQKNPTAFYLCASTLADSRYQPQHFGDGTRLSIL.

The table lists this clonotype with a few counts. The CDR3, as DNA: TGCAGTGCTAGCACGGCGGGAGGGCCCACCGGGGAGCTGTTTTTT. This translates into CSASTAGGPTGELFF. The chain combines TRBV20-1 with TRBJ2-2; TRBD2 agrees at 9 bases. There are 15 residues in the CDR3. J lost 4 bases, V lost 3 bases, and 6 bases had no gene match. Germline V gives CDR1 DFQATT, CDR2 SNEGSKA (reference sequence).

This clonotype was counted a few times. The V and J genes are TRBV20-1 and TRBJ2-7; maybe TRBD1 (7 bases). Trimming pared 6 bases from V and 7 bases from J, leaving 16 bases between. The germline V gene encodes CDR1 DFQATT and CDR2 SNEGSKA (reference sequence). This CDR3 region has 12 residues. DNA for the CDR3: TGCAGTGCCCGACAGGGTGGGGGGGAGCAGTACTTC. Translated: CSARQGGGEQYF.

Only a few counts were recorded for this clonotype. The V call is TRBV7-2, the J call TRBJ2-7; D unclear. Per the germline V gene, CDR1 is SGHTA and CDR2 is FQGNSA. Trimming removed 2 bases at V and 3 bases at J, with 14 bases between. This CDR3 comprises 15 residues. This CDR3 is CASSLRSIQSYEQYF. The CDR3 nucleotides are TGTGCCAGCAGCTTACGCTCGATACAGAGCTACGAGCAGTACTTC.

This rearrangement joins TRBV20-1 to TRBJ1-5; 8 nucleotides match TRBD1. Per the germline V gene, CDR1 is DFQATT and CDR2 is SNEGSKA (reference sequence). The CDR3 extends over 21 amino acids. The V and J ends lost 1 base and 0 bases, in that order; junction bases with no gene match: 20. Here the CDR3 reads CSARVGGLGTGRFYSNQPQHF. CDR3 sequence (DNA): TGCAGTGCTAGAGTCGGAGGATTAGGGACAGGAAGATTTTATAGCAATCAGCCCCAGCATTTT.

A few counts support this clonotype. The chain combines TRBV5-4 with TRBJ2-7; 7 nucleotides line up with TRBD2. There are 13 residues in the CDR3. Germline assignment: CDR1 SGHNT and CDR2 YYREEE (reference sequence). With 3 bases clipped from V and 5 bases from J, the junction kept 5 bases outside the gene matches. Here the CDR3 DNA reads TGTGCCAGCAGCTGGTTGACTAGCCACGAGCAGTACTTC. It codes for CASSWLTSHEQYF.

This clonotype is judged medium-sized (0.01 to 0.1%). This chain connects TRBV7-9 to TRBJ2-1; 8 nucleotides align to TRBD1. J gave up 4 bases and V 3 bases, and 2 bases lay outside the gene matches. Germline V gene sequence: CDR1 SEHNR, CDR2 FQNEAQ (reference sequence). The CDR3 has 14 amino acids. CDR3 nucleotide sequence: TGTGCCAGCAGCTTGGGACAGGTTTACAATGAGCAGTTCTTC. Amino acids: CASSLGQVYNEQFF.

The chain links TRBV7-2 to TRBJ2-1; no firm D call. The ends were cut back, 1 base at V and 8 bases at J, with 3 bases in the middle. This CDR3 spans 11 amino acids. Germline V gene lookup returns CDR1 SGHTA and CDR2 FQGNSA. CDR3 bases: TGTGCCAGCAGCTTAGTGGATGAGCAGTTCTTC. Translated: CASSLVDEQFF.